This T cell receptor (beta chain) comes out of a study of regulatory T cells in long-lasting Graves disease. Time point in this sample: newly diagnosed GD, antithyroid drugs for less than 3 months. Extracted RNA from PBMCs served as the source of the TCR library. Building the TCR beta libraries relied on iRepertoire HTBI primers, and CDR3 regions underwent Arm-PCR. TCRdb ran MiXCR on the multiplex PCR reads and lists one entry per CDR3 protein. The sample includes fewer than 550,000 distinct CDR3 sequences, over 15% of them seen just once. This clonotype has at least ten counts. The V and J ends lost 6 bases and 7 bases, in that order; junction bases with no gene match: 8. Germline V CDR1 and CDR2: MNHNS, SASEGT. This CDR3 spans 14 amino acids. The sample was also linked to a second study, of T cells in Graves' hyperthyroidism and ophthalmopathy.

The sequence came from a woman aged 18 to 35 with Graves disease. The sequencing here drew on peripheral blood mononuclear cells (PBMCs), taken at new diagnosis, from a patient treated with antithyroid drugs. The gene calls are TRBV6-1 and TRBJ1-4; TRBD1 matches 7 bases. The CDR3 bases are TGTGCCAGCAGCAAACAGGGGACGGGTGAAAAACTGTTTTTT. It is translated as CASSKQGTGEKLFF.